Presented here are 16 T cell receptor beta chains from one specimen sequenced in a study of cytomegalovirus exposure and HLA in healthy donors. Clones were sequenced by immunoSEQ multiplex PCR, and TCRdb holds only the in-frame ones, with some missing. The sample lists around 220,000 clones, over 80% occurring once. Sample: PBMCs. The receptors derive from a woman in her thirties in good health and CMV-seropositive.

The chain has TRBV30 and TRBJ1-2; D uncertain. The CDR3 has 14 residues. V was pared by 3 bases and J by 5 bases, with 16 bases between. The germline gives CDR1 GTSNPN, CDR2 SVGIG (reference sequence). The CDR3 DNA follows: TGTGCCTGGAGCCCTTCTGGGGTCGAGTATGGCTACACCTTC. Translated, it gives CAWSPSGVEYGYTF.

The V call is TRBV10-3, the J call TRBJ2-1; 9 nucleotides line up with TRBD2. The CDR3 has 16 amino acids. The V and J ends lost 6 bases and 8 bases, in that order; junction bases with no gene match: 14. CDR1 and CDR2 (germline): ENHRY, SYGVKD. DNA for the CDR3: TGTGCCATCAGGCCCTTAGCGGGAGACAGTTACCATGAGCAGTTCTTC. Protein: CAIRPLAGDSYHEQFF.

The chain uses TRBV7-2 and TRBJ2-7; D is unclear. V was cut by 4 bases and J by 3 bases, with 10 bases left in between. The CDR3 length is 13 residues. The germline V gene encodes CDR1 SGHTA and CDR2 FQGNSA. For the CDR3, the DNA is TGTGCCAGCAGCTCCCTCCCAGGCTACGAGCAGTACTTC. It is translated as CASSSLPGYEQYF.

This chain links TRBV7-2 with TRBJ1-2; 7 bases are shared with TRBD1. This CDR3 spans 18 amino acids. V dropped 1 base and J dropped 8; count of bases not matched to a gene: 19. The germline CDR1 and CDR2 sequences are SGHTA and FQGNSA. Written as DNA, the CDR3 is TGTGCCAGCAGCTTAGTTCCCTTTTTAACCGGGACAGTGAAGGGCTACACCTTC. Its protein is CASSLVPFLTGTVKGYTF.

The V gene is TRBV28, the J gene TRBJ1-2; no reliable D call. The CDR3 sequence is 13 residues long. CDR1 and CDR2 (germline): MDHEN, SYDVKM. Deletions cut 3 bases from V and 7 bases from J, with 12 bases between. CDR3 DNA: TGTGCCAGCAGTTTCGGTGCCTTGGGTGGCTACACCTTC. Amino acids: CASSFGALGGYTF.

V gene TRBV5-1 combines with J gene TRBJ1-1; 9 positions match TRBD1. The germline gives CDR1 SGHRS, CDR2 YFSETQ. The V segment lost 0 bases and the J segment 3 bases; nucleotides outside the gene matches: 3. The CDR3 spans 15 residues. The DNA of the CDR3 is TGCGCCAGCAGCTTGGACGGGACAGGGCACACTGAAGCTTTCTTT. Translating gives CASSLDGTGHTEAFF.

This clone has a single count. The rearrangement uses TRBV5-1 and TRBJ2-7; D call uncertain. The CDR3 spans 12 residues. Germline V gives CDR1 SGHRS, CDR2 YFSETQ. V was clipped by 4 bases and J by 0 bases, with 5 bases between them. DNA of the CDR3: TGCGCCAGCAGCGACCCCTCCTACGAGCAGTACTTC. Translating it yields CASSDPSYEQYF.

This chain uses TRBV5-4 with TRBJ1-1, with D possibly TRBD1 on 5 matching bases. V shed 5 bases and J shed 0 bases, with 11 bases lying between them. Germline V gene sequence: CDR1 SGHNT, CDR2 YYREEE (reference sequence). There are 14 residues in the CDR3. For the CDR3, the DNA is TGTGCCAGCAGTCCCGACAGCCTGAACACTGAAGCTTTCTTT. Protein product: CASSPDSLNTEAFF.

This clone appeared once. The rearrangement joins TRBV4-3 to TRBJ1-5, with D maybe TRBD1 (5 bases). Germline V gene data show CDR1 as LGHNA and CDR2 as YSLEER. V lost 1 base and J lost 4, with 11 bases in between. The CDR3 has 15 residues. The CDR3 loop is CASSQVAGTNQPQHF. CDR3 DNA sequence: TGCGCCAGCAGCCAAGTAGCAGGGACGAATCAGCCCCAGCATTTT.

This chain joins TRBV18 and TRBJ1-5; possibly TRBD1 for D (5 bases). The ends were cut back, 0 bases at V and 4 bases at J, with 7 bases in the middle. Per germline, CDR1 KGHSH and CDR2 LQKENI. The CDR3 consists of 14 residues. The chain's CDR3 is CASSPPDSNQPQHF. CDR3 nucleotides: TGTGCCAGCTCACCACCCGACAGTAATCAGCCCCAGCATTTT.

The chain combines TRBV19 with TRBJ2-7; D is uncertain. V was shortened by 1 base and J by 3 bases, with 13 bases between the two germline ends. The CDR3 totals 15 residues. Per the germline V gene, CDR1 is LNHDA and CDR2 is SQIVND (reference sequence). The CDR3 loop reads CASSIVSASDYEQYF. For the CDR3, the DNA is TGTGCCAGTAGTATAGTGTCAGCCTCCGACTACGAGCAGTACTTC.

The chain links TRBV5-1 to TRBJ2-3; 10 bases are a match to TRBD2. CDR1 SGHRS and CDR2 YFSETQ come from the germline V gene. Trimming removed 2 bases from V and 0 bases from J; junction bases left unmatched: 0. CDR3 length: 15 residues. CDR3 sequence: CASSLLAGSTDTQYF. The CDR3 nucleotides read TGCGCCAGCAGCTTACTAGCGGGGAGCACAGATACGCAGTATTTT.

The chain recombines TRBV7-9 with TRBJ2-2; 13 nucleotides agree with TRBD2. Germline V gene sequence: CDR1 SEHNR, CDR2 FQNEAQ (reference sequence). V shed 5 bases and J 6 bases; nucleotides not matched to a gene: 6. This CDR3 has 16 residues. The CDR3 here is CASSLRTSGSPGELFF. The CDR3, as DNA: TGTGCCAGCAGCCTTAGGACTAGCGGGAGTCCCGGGGAGCTGTTTTTT.

The chain recombines TRBV5-1 with TRBJ1-1; 8 bases fit TRBD1. The CDR3 has 17 amino acids. Germline assignment: CDR1 SGHRS and CDR2 YFSETQ. J was trimmed by 6 bases and V by 5 bases; bases with no gene match: 18. The chain's CDR3 is CASSEGTGPLRGPEAFF. The CDR3 region has the DNA TGCGCCAGCAGTGAAGGGACAGGTCCCTTGAGGGGTCCTGAAGCTTTCTTT.

The chain links TRBV29-1 to TRBJ1-1; tentatively, D is TRBD1 (5 bases). V gave up 7 bases and J gave up 7 bases, with 16 bases separating them. Germline CDR1 and CDR2: SQVTM and ANQGSEA. The CDR3 extends over 12 amino acids. The CDR3 DNA reads TGCAGCGGTATTGAAAGGGGCGTTGAAGCTTTCTTT. This sequence encodes CSGIERGVEAFF.

This clone was picked up one time. This chain joins TRBV10-3 and TRBJ2-7, with TRBD2 matching over 8 bases. Germline assignment: CDR1 ENHRY and CDR2 SYGVKD. This CDR3 is built from 14 residues. Trimming removed 5 bases from V and 4 bases from J; junction bases left unmatched: 7. The CDR3 DNA is TGTGCCATCAGTCAGCGGGAGACCTCATACGAGCAGTACTTC. Translated, it gives CAISQRETSYEQYF.